This TCR beta chain was retrieved from a study of T-cell reconstitution after alpha-beta-depleted transplantation in children (dated by TCRdb to the mid-2010s). In terms of the full investigation: Using TCR repertoire profiling, the study quantitatively followed how T-cell immune reconstitution unfolded in children after TCRalphabeta/CD19-depleted allogeneic hematopoietic cell transplantation. Study-wide findings and limitations: In some patients, the high TCRbeta diversity seen at day 60 was put down to recipient T cells and intrathymic progenitors that had survived conditioning. The apparently early alphabetaT-cell count recovery about two months after transplant was reportedly dependent on only several hundred rapidly expanded clones derived from non-depleted graft cells. The frequencies of hyperexpanded clones fell over the following months, and after one year, T-cell counts and TCRbeta diversity were mostly attributed to newly produced T cells.

This clonotype was detected ten times or more. This clone's antigen is unknown. No base qualities exist here, and no much larger clone lies one base off it. The treatment or condition label for this specimen denotes: allogeneic hematopoietic cell transplantation with graft depleted of TCRalphabeta T cells and CD19 B cells. Transplant recipients were children who received TCRalphabeta/CD19-depleted allogeneic hematopoietic cell grafts. From cysteine to phenylalanine, the CDR3 is 13 amino acids long. This entry keeps only the CDR3 DNA: 39 bases, framed from base 1. Between the V and J ends, shortened by 4 bases and 10 bases respectively, the junction contains 14 bases. Based on the germline V gene, the CDR1 and CDR2 sequences are MNHNS and SASEGT. The library was generated by PCR. The sequencing machine was an Illumina HiSeq 2500. TCR library preparation used molecular barcoding, with unique molecular identifiers applied to normalize quantification of the TCRbeta repertoire. The public reads were reanalyzed by TCRdb: fastp trimming at Q25, MiXCR alignment, in-frame beta chains only. Merged by CDR3 protein, the rows form single entries marked with the most common genes and DNA. The sample table lists around 700,000 distinct CDR3 sequences, around 14% of them with a count of one. Together, the top ten hold 0.65% to 0.9% of the sample.

The material was PBMCs, obtained before TCRalphabeta/CD19-depleted stem cell transplant. The receptor was derived from a girl aged 2-15 years with congenital amegakaryocytic thrombocytopenia, due to receive a stem cell transplant. The rearrangement joined TRBV6-1 to TRBJ2-1; too little of a D gene remains to name it. The CDR3 protein: CASSGRAHSEQFF. The base sequence is TGTGCCAGCAGTGGGCGAGCCCATAGCGAGCAGTTCTTC.